The 10 T cell receptor beta chains below were found in one sample sequenced in a study of blood T cell repertoires in COVID-19 (dated by TCRdb to 2019 to 2021). Receptors were amplified or captured by the immunoSEQ multiplex PCR assay. TCRdb's version of the immuneACCESS table is confined to in-frame rearrangements and falls short of the full clone set. An unresolved V gene accounts for under half of the shortfall where checked; the remainder is of unknown origin. The sample table lists roughly 200,000 clones, approximately 90% of them with a count of one. The top ten clonotypes cover approximately 6.2% of the sample. The specimen was peripheral blood. Receptors were obtained from a man aged 60 to 75 who had recovered from COVID-19.

The chain uses TRBV13 and TRBJ1-1, with D possibly being TRBD1 (6 bases). Per the germline V gene, CDR1 is PRHDT and CDR2 is FYEKMQ (reference sequence). V lost 1 base to trimming and J lost 5 bases, with 8 bases between them. The CDR3 covers 13 residues. CDR3 nucleotide sequence: TGTGCCAGCAGCTTAGCAGGGGTTACTGAAGCTTTCTTT. Protein sequence: CASSLAGVTEAFF.

This chain links TRBV6-4 with TRBJ1-1, with D hard to call. Trimming pared 6 bases from V and 1 base from J, leaving 6 bases between. CDR3 length: 12 residues. Looked up from germline, CDR1 is MRHNA and CDR2 is SNTAGT. The CDR3 nucleotides are TGTGCCAGCAGATCAGGGAACACTGAAGCTTTCTTT. Residues: CASRSGNTEAFF.

CDR3 loop: CAISGGDRDSGANVLTF. DNA for the CDR3: TGTGCCATCAGTGGGGGGGACAGGGACTCTGGGGCCAACGTCCTGACTTTC. The V call is TRBV10-3, the J call TRBJ2-6, with 9 bases aligning to TRBD1. Germline loops: CDR1 ENHRY, CDR2 SYGVKD. The CDR3 is 17 amino acids. Losses at the gene ends were 4 bases for V and 0 bases for J; bases not matched to a gene: 4.

This rearrangement joins TRBV5-1 to TRBJ1-6; 7 nucleotides agree with TRBD1. Trimming took 0 bases from V and 7 from J; bases not matched to a gene: 7. CDR1 SGHRS and CDR2 YFSETQ come from the germline V gene. This CDR3 contains 16 residues. The CDR3 sequence is CASSLGQGRGNSPLHF. The CDR3 region has the DNA TGCGCCAGCAGCTTGGGACAGGGCAGGGGGAATTCACCCCTCCACTTT.

This clone is a singleton in its sample. J is TRBJ1-2 and V is TRBV6-1; D possibly corresponds to TRBD1 (6 bases). Trimming pared 2 bases from V and 0 bases from J, leaving 10 bases between. Germline V gives CDR1 MNHNS, CDR2 SASEGT. This CDR3 comprises 15 residues. The CDR3 sequence: CASSELGGSNYGYTF. The CDR3 nucleotides are TGTGCCAGCAGTGAATTAGGGGGATCTAACTATGGCTACACCTTC.

This clone showed up just once. V gene TRBV6-2 or TRBV6-3 combines with J gene TRBJ1-4; TRBD1 matches at 7 bases. Germline V gene data show CDR1 as MNHEY and CDR2 as SVGEGT. V shed 4 bases, J shed 3 bases, and the junction held 5 bases outside the gene matches. The CDR3 consists of 15 residues. The CDR3: CASSSDREANEKLFF. CDR3 bases: TGTGCCAGCAGTTCCGACAGGGAAGCTAATGAAAAACTGTTTTTT.

This clone was seen only once. The chain joins TRBV19 to TRBJ2-3, with 7 bases lining up with TRBD2. Germline assignment: CDR1 LNHDA and CDR2 SQIVND (reference sequence). V lost 8 bases and J lost 0; bases outside the gene matches: 11. This CDR3 has 16 residues. The CDR3 DNA is TGTGCCAGTCGGAGGGTAGCGGGTGCTAGCACAGATACGCAGTATTTT. This gives the protein CASRRVAGASTDTQYF.

The CDR3 DNA follows: TGCGCCAGCACGCCCCTCTCCGGGCTAGCGGGAACCTTTACTTCCAAGTACTTC. This encodes CASTPLSGLAGTFTSKYF. This chain connects TRBV5-1 to TRBJ2-7, with 9 bases lining up with TRBD2. The V segment lost 6 bases and the J segment 11 bases; nucleotides outside the gene matches: 27. The CDR3 runs 18 residues. CDR1 and CDR2 from the germline V gene are SGHRS and YFSETQ.

This clone showed up just once. The gene calls are TRBV3-1 (or the pseudogene TRBV3-2) and TRBJ2-2; 10 bases map to TRBD2. Germline CDR1 is LGHDT and CDR2 is YNNKEL (reference sequence). The ends lost 5 bases at V and 4 bases at J; junction bases unmatched: 10. The CDR3 runs 17 residues. CDR3 DNA: TGTGCCAGCAGCGATATCTTGACTAGCGGGCCCACCGGGGAGCTGTTTTTT. Translated, it gives CASSDILTSGPTGELFF.

The chain couples TRBV19 to TRBJ2-1; TRBD1 matches at 8 bases. The CDR3 extends over 15 amino acids. The germline CDR1 and CDR2 sequences are LNHDA and SQIVND (reference sequence). The V gene end was trimmed by 4 bases and the J gene end by 7 bases; junction bases not matched to a gene: 9. The DNA of the CDR3 is TGTGCCAGTAGTACATCAGGGGGCTTGGGGAATGAGCAGTTCTTC. Encoded protein: CASSTSGGLGNEQFF.